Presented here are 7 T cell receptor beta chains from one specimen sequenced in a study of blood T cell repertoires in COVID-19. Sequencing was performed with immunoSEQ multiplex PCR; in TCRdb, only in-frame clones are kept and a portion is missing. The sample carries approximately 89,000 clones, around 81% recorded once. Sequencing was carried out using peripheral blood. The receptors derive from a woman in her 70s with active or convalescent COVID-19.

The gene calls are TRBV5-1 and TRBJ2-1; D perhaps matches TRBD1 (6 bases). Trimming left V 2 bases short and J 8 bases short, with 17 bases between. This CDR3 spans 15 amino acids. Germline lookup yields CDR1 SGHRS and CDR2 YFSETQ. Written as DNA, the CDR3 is TGCGCCAGCAGCTTACAGGGTGTGGTCGGCTATGAGCAGTTCTTC. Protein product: CASSLQGVVGYEQFF. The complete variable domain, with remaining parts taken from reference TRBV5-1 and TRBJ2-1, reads KAGVTQTPRYLIKTRGQQVTLSCSPISGHRSVSWYQQTPGQGLQFLFEYFSETQRNKGNFPGRFSGRQFSNSRSEMNVSTLELGDSALYLCASSLQGVVGYEQFFGPGTRLTVL.

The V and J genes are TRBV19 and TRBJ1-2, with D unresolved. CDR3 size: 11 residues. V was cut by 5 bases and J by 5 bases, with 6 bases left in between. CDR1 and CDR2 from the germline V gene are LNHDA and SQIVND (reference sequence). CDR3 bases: TGTGCCAGTAGTCCGGGGTATGGCTACACCTTC. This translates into CASSPGYGYTF. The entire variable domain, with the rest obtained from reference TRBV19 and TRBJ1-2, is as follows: DGGITQSPKYLFRKEGQNVTLSCEQNLNHDAMYWYRQDPGQGLRLIYYSQIVNDFQKGDIAEGYSVSREKKESFPLTVTSAQKNPTAFYLCASSPGYGYTFGSGTRLTVV.

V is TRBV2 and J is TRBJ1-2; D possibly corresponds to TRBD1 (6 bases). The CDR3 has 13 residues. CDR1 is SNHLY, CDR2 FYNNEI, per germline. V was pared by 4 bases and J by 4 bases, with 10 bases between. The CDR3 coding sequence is TGTGCCAGCAGTGGGCCAGGGGCCTATGGCTACACCTTC. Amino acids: CASSGPGAYGYTF.

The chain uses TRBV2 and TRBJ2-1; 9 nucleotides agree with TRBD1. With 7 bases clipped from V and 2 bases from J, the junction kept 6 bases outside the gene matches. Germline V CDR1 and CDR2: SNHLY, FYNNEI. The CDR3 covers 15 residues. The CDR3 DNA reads TGTGCCAGCACCGTGGACAGGGGCACCTACAATGAGCAGTTCTTC. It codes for CASTVDRGTYNEQFF. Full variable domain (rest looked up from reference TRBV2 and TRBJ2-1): EPEVTQTPSHQVTQMGQEVILRCVPISNHLYFYWYRQILGQKVEFLVSFYNNEISEKSEIFDDQFSVERPDGSNFTLKIRSTKLEDSAMYFCASTVDRGTYNEQFFGPGTRLTVL.

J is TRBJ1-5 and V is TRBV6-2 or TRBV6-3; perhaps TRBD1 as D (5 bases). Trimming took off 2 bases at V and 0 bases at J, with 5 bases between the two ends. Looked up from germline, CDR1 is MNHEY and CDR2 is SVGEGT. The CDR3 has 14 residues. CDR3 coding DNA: TGTGCCAGCAGTTACGACAGTAGCAATCAGCCCCAGCATTTT. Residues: CASSYDSSNQPQHF.

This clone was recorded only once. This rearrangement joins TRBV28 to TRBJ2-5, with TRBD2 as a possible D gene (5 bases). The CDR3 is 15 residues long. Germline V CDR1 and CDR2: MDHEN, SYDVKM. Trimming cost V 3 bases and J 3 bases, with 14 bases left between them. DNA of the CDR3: TGTGCCAGCAGTTTTTCGGGCAAAGCGGAAGAGACCCAGTACTTC. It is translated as CASSFSGKAEETQYF. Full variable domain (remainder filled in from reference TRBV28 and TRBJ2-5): DVKVTQSSRYLVKRTGEKVFLECVQDMDHENMFWYRQDPGLGLRLIYFSYDVKMKEKGDIPEGYSVSREKKERFSLILESASTNQTSMYLCASSFSGKAEETQYFGPGTRLLVL.

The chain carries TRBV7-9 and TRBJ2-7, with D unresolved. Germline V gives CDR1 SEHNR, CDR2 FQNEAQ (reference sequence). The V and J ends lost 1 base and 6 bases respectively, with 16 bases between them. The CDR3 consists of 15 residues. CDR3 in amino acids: CASSLGGTLNVEQYF. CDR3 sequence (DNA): TGTGCCAGCAGCTTAGGAGGAACCCTAAACGTCGAGCAGTACTTC.